This TCR beta chain was captured in a study of Ad26.COV2.S vaccination and SARS-CoV-2 variants. Clones were sequenced by immunoSEQ multiplex PCR, and TCRdb holds only the in-frame ones, with some missing. The sample lists around 450,000 clones; around 91% were seen once. The CDR3 has 16 amino acids. Germline V lookup: CDR1 LGHDT, CDR2 YNNKEL (reference sequence). Trimming took 1 base from V and 9 from J; bases not matched to a gene: 9. Documented treatment: around 19 received Ad26.COV2.S at low or high dose, single or two shots; roughly five received placebo; per-sample allocation not given. Sampling was done on day 63 after the first vaccine or placebo injection. Remarks on this clone: Antigen unknown.

Broader study findings: Substantial breadth was reportedly displayed by spike-specific CD8+ and CD4+ T cell responses after vaccination.

The TCR was taken from a person between 18 and 65 years old who received the Ad26.COV2.S COVID-19 vaccine or a placebo. The rearrangement uses TRBV3-1 (or the pseudogene TRBV3-2) and TRBJ2-5; the match to TRBD2 covers 12 bases. The sample in question was peripheral blood, obtained in a trial of Ad26.COV2.S vaccine versus placebo. For the CDR3, the DNA is TGTGCCAGCAGCCAAGTAAGACTAGCGGGAGTTTTGGCCCAGTACTTC. Its translation is CASSQVRLAGVLAQYF.